The subject of this entry is one T cell receptor (beta chain). At least ten counts were recorded for this clonotype. What this receptor recognizes is not known. It has no much larger one-base neighbor in the sample; base qualities were not kept. Trimming leaves V shorter by 5 bases and J shorter by 0 bases, with the junction holding 10 bases beyond the gene matches. The CDR3 spans 18 residues, from the cysteine through the phenylalanine. The kept DNA is CDR3 alone, 54 bases in frame from the first base. These data belong to a study of T cells in Graves' hyperthyroidism and ophthalmopathy (dated 2019 in TCRdb). Looking at the study overall: Peripheral blood samples were taken at the time of initial diagnosis, prior to any treatment. TCR V-J signatures able to tell the groups apart were searched for in a discovery cohort of some 97 patients, of whom 40 to 45 had Graves' ophthalmopathy and about 60 had stable Graves' hyperthyroidism. An independent validation cohort of around 19 hyperthyroidism patients and approximately 16 patients who later progressed to ophthalmopathy tested prospective prediction of ophthalmopathy. The 75 to 100 discovery patients were randomly split 7:3 into training and test sets. In more than 5 Graves' hyperthyroidism patients, the study also compared T-cell repertoires from thyroid tissue with T-cell repertoires from blood. After sampling, hyperthyroidism patients received methimazole starting at 30 mg daily, and ophthalmopathy patients received high-dose intravenous methylprednisolone. The paper describes TCR Vbeta CDR3 sequencing of roughly 130 peripheral blood samples, made up of some 42 ophthalmopathy patients, over 70 hyperthyroidism patients and 17 progressor patients. General conclusions and limits of the study: In validation, progression to ophthalmopathy was predicted by the model with around 71% sensitivity and roughly 72% specificity, a median of 6.5 months before onset. In cross-validation, a model built on a 13 V-J signature told ophthalmopathy apart from stable hyperthyroidism with under 90% sensitivity and about 81% specificity, and in testing the same model reached 80%/75%. Sample size was not statistically predetermined, and investigators were not blinded to group allocation. Most expanded thyroid clonotypes (frequency above 0.001) were also found in blood, which suggests that blood repertoires may mirror thyroid immune responses.

TCR beta CDR3 regions were amplified from RNA transcripts. A first-round RT-PCR of the TCR CDR3 used the HTBI primer set with the Qiagen OneStep RT-PCR kit. The libraries were constructed in a second round of multiplex PCR and then size-selected and purified. Sequencing of the libraries was done on an Illumina HiSeq2000 using paired-end 100 bp reads. The original pipeline was this. SOAPnuke was used to process the raw data, removing reads that contained adapters or uncalled bases, had a mean Phred below 15, or lacked an exact match to the constant primer or identifier. COPE v1.2.5 was used to merge high-quality paired reads, and clonotypes were defined as unique nucleotide sequences. MiTCR v1.1 was used to align the clonotypes against IMGT TRBV, TRBD and TRBJ reference segments. The analysis included only V-J combinations with a frequency above 0.0001, which together covered approximately 99% of the repertoires. The TCS score was defined as the ratio of F50 (clonal expansion) to E x V (chaos), calculated using BLOSUM62-based TCRdist between CDR3 peptides within each V-J. Welch's t-statistics and random forest reduced around 510 V-J features to fewer than 15, which were used in a naive Bayes classifier (R e1071). TCRdb trimmed the raw reads at Q25, called clones with MiXCR and kept productive beta chains. Entries that share a CDR3 protein sequence are merged under the most common genes and DNA. The V and J calls follow TCRdb's processing rather than the paper's. The sample table records approximately 330,000 distinct CDR3 sequences; approximately 13% of these occur just once. Roughly 33% of the sample is in the top ten clones.

Moderately to severely active disease, a Clinical Activity Score of at least 3, a NOSPECS grade of at least 4, and a duration under 3 months were present in ophthalmopathy patients. Patients with uncontrolled infections, other autoimmune diseases, pregnancy or lactation were excluded. Diagnoses were established on the basis of clinical symptoms, serum thyroxine and TRAb, thyroid ultrasound, and orbital computed tomography. PBMCs were isolated from around 10 ml of fresh peripheral blood by Ficoll-Paque density gradient centrifugation. Total RNA was extracted using Trizol reagent, and RNA quality was assessed on an Agilent 2100 Bioanalyzer.

The clonotype originates from a woman in her thirties or forties with Graves' ophthalmopathy. Rearrangement joined TRBV12-3 or TRBV12-4 to TRBJ2-6; TRBD1 fits 7 bases in the junction. The sequencing input was blood. The CDR3 has the sequence CASSPIPGQNSGANVLTF. In nucleotide form, the sequence is TGTGCCAGCAGTCCCATCCCGGGACAGAACTCTGGGGCCAACGTCCTGACTTTC.